This T cell receptor beta chain was captured by sequencing in a study of blood T cell repertoires in COVID-19. This clone was seen once. The protocol was immunoSEQ multiplex PCR, while the TCRdb copy is restricted to in-frame clones and leaves out a portion. The data contain about 140,000 clones, 80% to 90% of them seen just once; the ten biggest clones take up roughly 2.5%. Trimming took off 2 bases at V and 4 bases at J, with 13 bases between the two ends. CDR1 is SGHTA and CDR2 is FQGTGA in the germline V gene. CDR3 length: 15 amino acids. The chain is built from TRBV7-3 and TRBJ2-3; tentatively, D is TRBD2 (6 bases). Sequenced: peripheral blood. This TCR came from a man between 45 and 60 years old with active COVID-19. CDR3 sequence reads: CASSLEASVADTQYF. The CDR3 DNA is TGTGCCAGCAGCTTAGAAGCTAGCGTAGCAGATACGCAGTATTTT.